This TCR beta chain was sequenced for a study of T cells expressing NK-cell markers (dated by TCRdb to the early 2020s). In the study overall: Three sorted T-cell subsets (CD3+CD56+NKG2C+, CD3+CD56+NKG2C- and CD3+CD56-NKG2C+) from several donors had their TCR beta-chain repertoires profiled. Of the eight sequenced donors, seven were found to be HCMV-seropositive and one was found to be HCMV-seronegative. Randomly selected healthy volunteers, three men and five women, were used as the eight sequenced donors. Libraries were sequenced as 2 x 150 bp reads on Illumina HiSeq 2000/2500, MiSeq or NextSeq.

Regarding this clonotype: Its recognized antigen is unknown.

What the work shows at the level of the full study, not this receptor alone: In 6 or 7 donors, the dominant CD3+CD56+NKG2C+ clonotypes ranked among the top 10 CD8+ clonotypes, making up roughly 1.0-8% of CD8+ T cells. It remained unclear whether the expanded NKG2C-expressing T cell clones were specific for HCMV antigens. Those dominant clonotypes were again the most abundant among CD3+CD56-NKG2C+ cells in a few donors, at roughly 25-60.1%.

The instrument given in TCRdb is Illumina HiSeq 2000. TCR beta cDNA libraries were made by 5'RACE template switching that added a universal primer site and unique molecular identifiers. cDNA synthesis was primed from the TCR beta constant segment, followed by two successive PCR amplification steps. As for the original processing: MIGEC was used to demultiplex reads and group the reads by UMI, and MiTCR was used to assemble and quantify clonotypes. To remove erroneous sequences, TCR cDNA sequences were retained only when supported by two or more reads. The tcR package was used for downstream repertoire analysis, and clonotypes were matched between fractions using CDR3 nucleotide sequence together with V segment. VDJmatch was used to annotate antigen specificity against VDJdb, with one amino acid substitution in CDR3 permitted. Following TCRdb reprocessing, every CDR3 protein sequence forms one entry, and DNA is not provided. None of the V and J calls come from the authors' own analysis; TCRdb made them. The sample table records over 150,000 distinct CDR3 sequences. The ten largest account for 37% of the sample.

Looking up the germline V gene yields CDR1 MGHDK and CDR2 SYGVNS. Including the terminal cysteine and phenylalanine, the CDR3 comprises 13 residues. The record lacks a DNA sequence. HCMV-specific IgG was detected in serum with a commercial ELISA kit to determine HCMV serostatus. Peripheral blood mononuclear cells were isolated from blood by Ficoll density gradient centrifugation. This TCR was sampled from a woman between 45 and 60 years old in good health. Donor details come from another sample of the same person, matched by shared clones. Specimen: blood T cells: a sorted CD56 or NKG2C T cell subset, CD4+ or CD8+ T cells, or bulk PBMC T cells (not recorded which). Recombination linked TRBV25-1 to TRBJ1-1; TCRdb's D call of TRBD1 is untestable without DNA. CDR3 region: CASYDSLNTEAFF.